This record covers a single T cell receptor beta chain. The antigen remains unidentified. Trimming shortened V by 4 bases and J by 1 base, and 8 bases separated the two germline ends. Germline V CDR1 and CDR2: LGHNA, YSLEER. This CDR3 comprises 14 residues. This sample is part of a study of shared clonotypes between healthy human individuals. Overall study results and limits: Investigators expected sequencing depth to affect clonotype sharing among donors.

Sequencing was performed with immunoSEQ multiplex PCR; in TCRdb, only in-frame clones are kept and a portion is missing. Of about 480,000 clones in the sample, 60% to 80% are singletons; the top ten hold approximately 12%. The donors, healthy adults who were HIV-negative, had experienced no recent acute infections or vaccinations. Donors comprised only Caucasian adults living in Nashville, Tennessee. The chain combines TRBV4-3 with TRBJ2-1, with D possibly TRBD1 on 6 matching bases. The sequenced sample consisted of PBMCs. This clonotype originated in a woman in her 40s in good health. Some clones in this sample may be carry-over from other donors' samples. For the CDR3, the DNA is TGCGCCAGCAGCCCCGGACAGTCCTACAATGAGCAGTTCTTC. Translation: CASSPGQSYNEQFF.